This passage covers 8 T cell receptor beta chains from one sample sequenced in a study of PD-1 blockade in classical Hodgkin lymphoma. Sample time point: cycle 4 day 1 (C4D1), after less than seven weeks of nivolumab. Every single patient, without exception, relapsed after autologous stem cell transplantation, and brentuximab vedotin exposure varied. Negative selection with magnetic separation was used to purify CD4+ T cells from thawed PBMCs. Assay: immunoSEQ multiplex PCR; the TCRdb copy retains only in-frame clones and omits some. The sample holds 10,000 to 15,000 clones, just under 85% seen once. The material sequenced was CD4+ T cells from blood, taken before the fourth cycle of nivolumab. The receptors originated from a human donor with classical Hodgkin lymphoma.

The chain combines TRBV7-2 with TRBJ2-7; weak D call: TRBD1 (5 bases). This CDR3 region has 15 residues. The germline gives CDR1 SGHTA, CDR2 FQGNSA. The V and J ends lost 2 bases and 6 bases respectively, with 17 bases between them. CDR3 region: CASSLSVQGSGEQYF. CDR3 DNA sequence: TGTGCCAGCAGCTTAAGTGTTCAGGGATCGGGCGAGCAGTACTTC. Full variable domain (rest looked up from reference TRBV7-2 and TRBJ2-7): GAGVSQSPSNKVTEKGKDVELRCDPISGHTALYWYRQSLGQGLEFLIYFQGNSAPDKSGLPSDRFSAERTGGSVSTLTIQRTQQEDSAVYLCASSLSVQGSGEQYFGPGTRLTVT.

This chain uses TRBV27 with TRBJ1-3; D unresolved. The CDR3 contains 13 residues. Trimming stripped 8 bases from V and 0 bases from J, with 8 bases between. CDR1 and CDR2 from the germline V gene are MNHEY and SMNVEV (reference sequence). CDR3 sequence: CASQKDSGNTIYF. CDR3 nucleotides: TGTGCCAGCCAAAAAGACTCTGGAAACACCATATATTTT.

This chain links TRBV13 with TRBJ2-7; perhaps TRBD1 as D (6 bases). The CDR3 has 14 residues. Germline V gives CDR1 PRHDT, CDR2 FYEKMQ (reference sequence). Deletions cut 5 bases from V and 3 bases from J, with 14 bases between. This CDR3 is CASSILRDNYEQYF. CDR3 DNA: TGTGCCAGCAGCATCCTCCGGGACAACTACGAGCAGTACTTC.

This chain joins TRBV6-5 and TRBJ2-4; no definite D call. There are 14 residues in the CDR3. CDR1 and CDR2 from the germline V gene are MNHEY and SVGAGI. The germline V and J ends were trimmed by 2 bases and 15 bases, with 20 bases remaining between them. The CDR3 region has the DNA TGTGCCAGCAGTTACGTGACATTAGCCCCCGTGCTGTACTTC. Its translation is CASSYVTLAPVLYF.

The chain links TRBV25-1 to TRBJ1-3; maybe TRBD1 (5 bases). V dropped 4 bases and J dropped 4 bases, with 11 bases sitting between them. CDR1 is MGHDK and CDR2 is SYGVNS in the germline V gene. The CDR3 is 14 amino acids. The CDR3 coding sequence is TGTGCCAGCAGTGTGGCAGGGAAGGGAAACACCATATATTTT. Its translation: CASSVAGKGNTIYF. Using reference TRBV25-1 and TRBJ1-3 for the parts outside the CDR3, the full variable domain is EADIYQTPRYLVIGTGKKITLECSQTMGHDKMYWYQQDPGMELHLIHYSYGVNSTEKGDLSSESTVSRIRTEHFPLTLESARPSHTSQYLCASSVAGKGNTIYFGEGSWLTVV.

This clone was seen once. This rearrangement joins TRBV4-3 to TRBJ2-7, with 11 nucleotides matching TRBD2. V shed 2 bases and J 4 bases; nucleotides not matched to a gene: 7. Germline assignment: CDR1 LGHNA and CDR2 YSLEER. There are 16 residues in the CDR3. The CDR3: CASSQLAGGSPYEQYF. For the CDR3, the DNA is TGCGCCAGCAGCCAACTAGCGGGGGGATCTCCGTACGAGCAGTACTTC.

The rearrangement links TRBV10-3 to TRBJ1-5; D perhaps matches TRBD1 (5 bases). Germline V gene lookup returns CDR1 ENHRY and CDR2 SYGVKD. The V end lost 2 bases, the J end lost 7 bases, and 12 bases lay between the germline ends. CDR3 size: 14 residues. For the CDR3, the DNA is TGTGCCATCAGTGAGCAAGGCGGGGACCAGCCCCAGCATTTT. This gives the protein CAISEQGGDQPQHF.

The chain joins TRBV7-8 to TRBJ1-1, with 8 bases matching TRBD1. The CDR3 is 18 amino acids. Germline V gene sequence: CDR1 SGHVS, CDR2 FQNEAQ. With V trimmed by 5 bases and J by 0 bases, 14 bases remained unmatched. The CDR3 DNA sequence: TGTGCCAGCAGCACTAGACAGGGGCGACTCAGGATGAACACTGAAGCTTTCTTT. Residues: CASSTRQGRLRMNTEAFF.